This T cell receptor beta chain was retrieved from a study of blood T cells in healthy people across ages. Study-wide points: Whereas aged donors had fewer naive CD4+ cells, long-lived donors had more of them and higher diversity.

The length of the CDR3 is 13 residues. In germline, CDR1 is SGHTA, CDR2 FQGNSA. A sample-barcoded 5' primer and a J-beta primer mix were used in a second PCR of about 6 to 11 cycles. TCRdb redid the calling of the 5' RACE reads with MiXCR, one entry per CDR3 protein. The sample carries approximately 820,000 distinct CDR3 sequences, under 45% recorded once. Extracted total RNA amounted to at least 5.5 micrograms for each sample. To note about this clonotype: Its antigen is not known. Sequence at one end of the junction differs from germline and may be a read error.

Material for sequencing was blood. The chain employs TRBV7-2 and TRBJ2-5; 8 bases fit TRBD2. The clonotype originates from a man in his fifties or sixties in good health. CDR3 bases: TGTGCCAGCAACTTAGGGACTAGATATGAGCAGTACTTC. Its translation: CASNLGTRYEQYF.